This TCR beta chain was recorded in a study of T cell responses to AZD1222 COVID-19 vaccine. Study results and limitations: Spike-wide vaccine-associated CD4 TCRs dominated at 160-218 and 743-854.

Measured with immunoSEQ multiplex PCR; TCRdb has only the in-frame clones, and not every one. The sample lists approximately 64,000 clones; roughly 84% were seen once. As for this clone: Antigen: not known.

From germline, CDR1 is LNHDA and CDR2 SQIVND (reference sequence). CDR3 length equals 16 residues. V lost 7 bases, J lost 7 bases, and 20 bases lay in between. The TCR sequence derives from an adult in good health. The V call is TRBV19, the J call TRBJ1-6, with D perhaps TRBD1 (5 bases). The sample consisted of peripheral blood, taken on day 0 of AZD1222 vaccination. The CDR3 nucleotides are TGTGCCAGTATGCAGGGAGTACATCGGGGCAATTCACCCCTCCACTTT. This sequence encodes CASMQGVHRGNSPLHF.